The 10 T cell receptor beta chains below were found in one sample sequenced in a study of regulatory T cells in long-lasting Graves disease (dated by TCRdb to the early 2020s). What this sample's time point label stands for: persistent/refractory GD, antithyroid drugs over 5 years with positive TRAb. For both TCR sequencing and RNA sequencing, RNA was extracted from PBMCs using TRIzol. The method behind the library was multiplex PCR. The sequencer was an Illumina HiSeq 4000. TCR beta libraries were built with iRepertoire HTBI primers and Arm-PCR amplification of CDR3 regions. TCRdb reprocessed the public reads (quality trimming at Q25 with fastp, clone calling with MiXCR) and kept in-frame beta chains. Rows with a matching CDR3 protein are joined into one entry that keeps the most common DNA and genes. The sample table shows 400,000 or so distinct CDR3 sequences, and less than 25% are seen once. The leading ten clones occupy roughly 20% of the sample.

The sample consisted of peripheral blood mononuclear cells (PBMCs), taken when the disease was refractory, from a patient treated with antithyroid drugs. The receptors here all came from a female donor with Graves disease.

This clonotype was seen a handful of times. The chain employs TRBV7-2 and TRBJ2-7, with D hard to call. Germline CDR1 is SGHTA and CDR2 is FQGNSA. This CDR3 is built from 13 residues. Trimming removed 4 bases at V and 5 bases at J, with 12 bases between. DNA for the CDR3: TGTGCCAGCAGCTCTCTTTGGGTGGACGAGCAGTACTTC. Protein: CASSSLWVDEQYF.

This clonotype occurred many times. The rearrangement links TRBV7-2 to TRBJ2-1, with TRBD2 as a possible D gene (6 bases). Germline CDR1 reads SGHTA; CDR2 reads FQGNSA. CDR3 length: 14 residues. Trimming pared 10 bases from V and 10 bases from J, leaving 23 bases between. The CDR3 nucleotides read TGTGCCACTACGACCGCACCGGGAGTAGGGGAGCAGTTCTTC. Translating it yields CATTTAPGVGEQFF.

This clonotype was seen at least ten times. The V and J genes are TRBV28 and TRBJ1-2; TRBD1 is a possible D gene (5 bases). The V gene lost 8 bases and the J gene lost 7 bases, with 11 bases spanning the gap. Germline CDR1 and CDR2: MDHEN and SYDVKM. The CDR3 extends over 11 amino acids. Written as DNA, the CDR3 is TGTGCCAGCGGGGCTCTCCCTGGCTACACCTTC. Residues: CASGALPGYTF.

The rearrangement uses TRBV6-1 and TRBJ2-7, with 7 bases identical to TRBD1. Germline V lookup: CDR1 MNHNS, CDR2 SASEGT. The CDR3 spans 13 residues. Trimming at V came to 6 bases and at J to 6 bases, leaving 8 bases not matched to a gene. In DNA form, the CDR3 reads TGTGCCAGCAGCCCCACCGGGACAGTCGAGCAGTACTTC. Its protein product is CASSPTGTVEQYF.

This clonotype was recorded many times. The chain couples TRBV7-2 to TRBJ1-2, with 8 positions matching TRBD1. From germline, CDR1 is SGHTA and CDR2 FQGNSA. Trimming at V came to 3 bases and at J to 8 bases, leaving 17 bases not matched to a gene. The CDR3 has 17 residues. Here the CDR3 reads CASSLRPVGQAREGYTF. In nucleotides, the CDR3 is TGTGCCAGCAGCTTGCGGCCGGTGGGACAGGCCAGGGAGGGCTACACCTTC.

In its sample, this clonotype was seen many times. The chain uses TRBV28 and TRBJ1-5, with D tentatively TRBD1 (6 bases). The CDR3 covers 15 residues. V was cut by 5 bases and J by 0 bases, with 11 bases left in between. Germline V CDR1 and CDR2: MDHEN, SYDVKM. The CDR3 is CASSTGRHSNQPQHF. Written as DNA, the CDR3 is TGTGCCAGCAGTACAGGGAGGCATAGCAATCAGCCCCAGCATTTT.

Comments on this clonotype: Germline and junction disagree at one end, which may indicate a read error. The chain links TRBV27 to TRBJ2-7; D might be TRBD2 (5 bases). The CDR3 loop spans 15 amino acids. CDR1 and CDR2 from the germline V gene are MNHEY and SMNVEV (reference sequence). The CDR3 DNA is TGTGCCAGCAGCTCCGGCCGGGATAGCTCCTACAAGCAGTACTTC. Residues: CASSSGRDSSYKQYF.

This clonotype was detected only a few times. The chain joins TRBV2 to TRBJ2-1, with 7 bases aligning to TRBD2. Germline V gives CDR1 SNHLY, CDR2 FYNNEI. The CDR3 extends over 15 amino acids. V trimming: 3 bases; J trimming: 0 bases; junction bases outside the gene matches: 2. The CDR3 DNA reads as TGTGCCAGCAGTGAGACTAGCAGCTCCTACAATGAGCAGTTCTTC. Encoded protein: CASSETSSSYNEQFF.

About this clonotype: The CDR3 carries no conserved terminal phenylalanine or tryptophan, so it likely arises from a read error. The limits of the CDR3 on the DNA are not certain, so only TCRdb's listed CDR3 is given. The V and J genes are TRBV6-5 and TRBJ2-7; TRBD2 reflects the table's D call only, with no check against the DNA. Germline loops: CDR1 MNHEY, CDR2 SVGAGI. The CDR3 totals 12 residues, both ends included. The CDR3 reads CAGSSAGLAGVI.

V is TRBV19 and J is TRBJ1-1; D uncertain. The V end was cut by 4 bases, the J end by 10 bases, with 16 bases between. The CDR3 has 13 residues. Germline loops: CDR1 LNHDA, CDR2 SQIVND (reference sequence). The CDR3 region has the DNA TGTGCCAGTAGTAACGGCCATACGGGCGCAGCTTTCTTT. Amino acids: CASSNGHTGAAFF.